This T cell receptor beta chain was captured in a study of blood T cell repertoires in COVID-19. Study-wide context: Whether acute or convalescent, the COVID-19 samples came from the United States, Italy and Spain.

Under the authors' procedure: It was from reference gene primer amplification that nucleated cell counts were estimated. Sequencing used immunoSEQ multiplex PCR; TCRdb keeps in-frame clones, though not all of them. The DNA gave D and trimming, while V, J and clone size come from that table. The data contain roughly 280,000 clones, 86% of them singletons. CDR1 GTSNPN and CDR2 SVGIG come from the germline V gene (reference sequence). The CDR3 covers 12 residues. V trimming: 2 bases; J trimming: 9 bases; junction bases outside the gene matches: 7. This TCR came from a man between 18 and 29 years old with active or convalescent COVID-19. Input material: peripheral blood. The chain couples TRBV30 to TRBJ2-7; 7 bases are shared with TRBD1. The CDR3 DNA sequence: TGTGCCTGGAGTAGAGGGGGCTCCGCGCAGTACTTC. Its translation is CAWSRGGSAQYF.